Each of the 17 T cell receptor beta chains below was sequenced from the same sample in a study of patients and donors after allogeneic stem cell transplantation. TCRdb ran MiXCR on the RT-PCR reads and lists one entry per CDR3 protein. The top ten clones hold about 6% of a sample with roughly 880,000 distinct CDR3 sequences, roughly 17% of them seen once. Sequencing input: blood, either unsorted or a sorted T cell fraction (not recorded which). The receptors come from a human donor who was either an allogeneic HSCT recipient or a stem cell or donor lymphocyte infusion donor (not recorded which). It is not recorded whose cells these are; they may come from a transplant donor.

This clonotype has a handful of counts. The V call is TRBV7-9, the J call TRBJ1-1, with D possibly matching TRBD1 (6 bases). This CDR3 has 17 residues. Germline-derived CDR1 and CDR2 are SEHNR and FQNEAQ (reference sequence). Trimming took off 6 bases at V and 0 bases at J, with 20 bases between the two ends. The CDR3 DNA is TGTGCCAGCAGTAGTACCCGGGGGGGGCTGATGAACACTGAAGCTTTCTTT. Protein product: CASSSTRGGLMNTEAFF.

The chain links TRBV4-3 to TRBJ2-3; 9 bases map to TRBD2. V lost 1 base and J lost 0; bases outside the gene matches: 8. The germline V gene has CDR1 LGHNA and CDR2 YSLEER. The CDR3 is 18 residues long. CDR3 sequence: CASSQGLGLAYSTDTQYF. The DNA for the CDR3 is TGCGCCAGCAGCCAAGGATTGGGACTAGCTTATAGCACAGATACGCAGTATTTT.

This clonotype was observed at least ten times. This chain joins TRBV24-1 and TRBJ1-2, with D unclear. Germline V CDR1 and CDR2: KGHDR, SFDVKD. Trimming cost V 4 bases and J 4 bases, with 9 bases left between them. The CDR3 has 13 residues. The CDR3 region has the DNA TGTGCCACCAGTGACGACGCGGGCTATGGCTACACCTTC. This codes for CATSDDAGYGYTF.

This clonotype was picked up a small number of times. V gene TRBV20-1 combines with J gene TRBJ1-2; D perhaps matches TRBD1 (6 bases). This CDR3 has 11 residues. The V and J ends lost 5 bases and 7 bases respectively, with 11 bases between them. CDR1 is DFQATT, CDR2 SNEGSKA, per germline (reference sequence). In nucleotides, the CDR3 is TGCAGTGCTGCCCCGACAGGTGGCTACACCTTC. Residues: CSAAPTGGYTF.

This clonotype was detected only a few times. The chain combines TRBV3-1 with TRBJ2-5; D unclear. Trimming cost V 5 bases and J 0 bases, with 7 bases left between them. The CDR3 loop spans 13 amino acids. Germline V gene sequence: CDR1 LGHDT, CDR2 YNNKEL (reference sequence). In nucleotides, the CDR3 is TGTGCCAGCAGCGCCCCGCACCAAGAGACCCAGTACTTC. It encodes CASSAPHQETQYF.

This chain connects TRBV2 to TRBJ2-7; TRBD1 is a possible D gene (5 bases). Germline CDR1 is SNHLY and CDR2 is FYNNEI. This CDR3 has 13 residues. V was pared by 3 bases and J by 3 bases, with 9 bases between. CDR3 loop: CASSDQGYYEQYF. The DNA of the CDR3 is TGTGCCAGCAGTGATCAGGGCTACTACGAGCAGTACTTC. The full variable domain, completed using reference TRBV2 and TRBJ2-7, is EPEVTQTPSHQVTQMGQEVILRCVPISNHLYFYWYRQILGQKVEFLVSFYNNEISEKSEIFDDQFSVERPDGSNFTLKIRSTKLEDSAMYFCASSDQGYYEQYFGPGTRLTVT.

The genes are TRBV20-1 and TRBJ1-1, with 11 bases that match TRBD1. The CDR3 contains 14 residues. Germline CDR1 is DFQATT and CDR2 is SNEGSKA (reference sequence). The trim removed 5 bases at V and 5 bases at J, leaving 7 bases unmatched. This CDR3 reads CSAYAGTGGTEAFF. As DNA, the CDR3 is TGCAGTGCTTATGCCGGGACAGGGGGGACTGAAGCTTTCTTT.

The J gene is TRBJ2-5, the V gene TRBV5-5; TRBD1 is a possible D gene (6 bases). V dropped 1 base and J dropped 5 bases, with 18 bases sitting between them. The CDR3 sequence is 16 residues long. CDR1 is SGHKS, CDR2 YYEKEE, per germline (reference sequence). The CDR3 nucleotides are TGTGCCAGCAGCTTGAAGCTGGGGGCGATCCGTGAGACCCAGTACTTC. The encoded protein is CASSLKLGAIRETQYF.

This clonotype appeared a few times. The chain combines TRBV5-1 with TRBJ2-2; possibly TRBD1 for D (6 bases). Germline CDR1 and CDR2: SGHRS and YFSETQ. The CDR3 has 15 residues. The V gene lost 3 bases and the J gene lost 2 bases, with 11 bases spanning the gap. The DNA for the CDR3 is TGCGCCAGCAGCTGGGACACAATTAACACCGGGGAGCTGTTTTTT. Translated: CASSWDTINTGELFF.

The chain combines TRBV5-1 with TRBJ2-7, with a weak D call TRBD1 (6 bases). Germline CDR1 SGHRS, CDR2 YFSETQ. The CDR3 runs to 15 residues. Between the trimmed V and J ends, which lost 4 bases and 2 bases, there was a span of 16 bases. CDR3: CASSAPGHTPYEQYF. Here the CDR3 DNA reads TGCGCCAGCAGCGCACCGGGACACACACCCTACGAGCAGTACTTC. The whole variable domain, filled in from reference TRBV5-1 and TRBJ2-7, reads KAGVTQTPRYLIKTRGQQVTLSCSPISGHRSVSWYQQTPGQGLQFLFEYFSETQRNKGNFPGRFSGRQFSNSRSEMNVSTLELGDSALYLCASSAPGHTPYEQYFGPGTRLTVT.

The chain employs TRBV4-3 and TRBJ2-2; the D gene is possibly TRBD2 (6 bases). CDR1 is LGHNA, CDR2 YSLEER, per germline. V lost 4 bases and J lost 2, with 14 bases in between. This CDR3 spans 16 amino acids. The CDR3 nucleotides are TGCGCCAGCAGCCTACGACCGGGACTTAACACCGGGGAGCTGTTTTTT. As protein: CASSLRPGLNTGELFF.

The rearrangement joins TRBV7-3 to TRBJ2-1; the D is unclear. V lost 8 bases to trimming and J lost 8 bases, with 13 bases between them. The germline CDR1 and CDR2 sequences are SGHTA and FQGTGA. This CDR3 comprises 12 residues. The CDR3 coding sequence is TGTGCCAGCGGCGGCGTACCAGATGAGCAGTTCTTC. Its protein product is CASGGVPDEQFF.

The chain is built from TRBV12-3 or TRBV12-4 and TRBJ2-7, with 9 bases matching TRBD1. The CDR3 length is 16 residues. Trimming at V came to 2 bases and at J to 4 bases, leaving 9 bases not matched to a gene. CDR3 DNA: TGTGCCAGCAGTTTACACAGGGGGCGAACGGGGTACGAGCAGTACTTC. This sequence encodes CASSLHRGRTGYEQYF.

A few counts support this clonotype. The CDR3 nucleotides read TGTGCCAGCAGTTACGGGACGGAAGAGACCCAGTACTTC. As protein: CASSYGTEETQYF. This chain links TRBV6-2 or TRBV6-3 with TRBJ2-5; D possibly uses TRBD1 or TRBD2 (5 bases each). With 2 bases removed from V and 3 bases from J, the gap between germline ends came to 7 bases. This CDR3 spans 13 amino acids. CDR1 is MNHEY and CDR2 is SVGEGT in the germline V gene.

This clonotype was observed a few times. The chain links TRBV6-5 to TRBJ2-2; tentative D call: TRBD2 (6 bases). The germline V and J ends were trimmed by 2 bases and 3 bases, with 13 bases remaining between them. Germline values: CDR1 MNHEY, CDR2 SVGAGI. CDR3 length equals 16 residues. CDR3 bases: TGTGCCAGCAGTTACGGTACCGGGGGTCACACCGGGGAGCTGTTTTTT. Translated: CASSYGTGGHTGELFF.

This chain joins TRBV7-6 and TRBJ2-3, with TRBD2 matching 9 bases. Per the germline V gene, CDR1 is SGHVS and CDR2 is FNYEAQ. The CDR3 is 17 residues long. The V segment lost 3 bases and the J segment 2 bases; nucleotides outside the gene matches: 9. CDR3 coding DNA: TGTGCCAGCAGCTTGTTGATAGCGGGAGCATACACAGATACGCAGTATTTT. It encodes CASSLLIAGAYTDTQYF.

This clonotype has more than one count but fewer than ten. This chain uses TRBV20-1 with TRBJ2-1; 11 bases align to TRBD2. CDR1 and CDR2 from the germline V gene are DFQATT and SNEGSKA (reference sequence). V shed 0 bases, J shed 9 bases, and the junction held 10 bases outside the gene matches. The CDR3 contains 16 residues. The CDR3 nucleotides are TGCAGTGCTAGAGATGTAGCGGGAGGGCCTCGGGGTGAGCAGTTCTTC. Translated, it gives CSARDVAGGPRGEQFF.